This entry features one T cell receptor beta chain sequence. Repertoires were generated with immunoSEQ multiplex PCR, while TCRdb's copy carries only in-frame clones and drops some. This sample has tens of thousands of clones, with about 90% found just once. This entry belongs to a study of OX40 agonist ivuxolimab in advanced cancers. With 0 bases removed from V and 1 base from J, the gap between germline ends came to 22 bases. The CDR3 length is 20 residues. Germline-derived CDR1 and CDR2 are SGHDN and FVKESK. The sequenced sample was CD4+ or CD8+ T cells sorted from blood, obtained in a trial of the OX40 agonist ivuxolimab. The TCR originated in an adult with an advanced solid tumor such as melanoma, head and neck, liver or kidney cancer. The chain carries TRBV14 and TRBJ1-3, with TRBD1 as a possible D gene (5 bases). In nucleotides, the CDR3 is TGTGCCAGCAGCCAAGATTGGAACAGGTGGAGATGGTGGTCTGGAAACACCATATATTTT. Amino acid sequence: CASSQDWNRWRWWSGNTIYF.